This T cell receptor beta chain was sequenced in a study of T cells in Graves' hyperthyroidism and ophthalmopathy. For the study at large: It was at initial diagnosis, before any treatment, that peripheral blood was collected.

Trimming removed 6 bases from V and 4 bases from J; junction bases left unmatched: 8. The CDR3 sequence is 14 residues long. Germline V gene data show CDR1 as SEHNR and CDR2 as FQNEAQ (reference sequence). This clonotype was observed a few times. Authors of the study amplified TCR beta CDR3 regions from RNA transcripts. The HTBI primer set was used in a first-round RT-PCR of the TCR CDR3. TCRdb independently ran MiXCR on the multiplex PCR reads; one entry per CDR3 protein. Counted here are 300,000 to 450,000 distinct CDR3 sequences, roughly 14% occurring once; the ten biggest clones make up 25% to 30%.

The sequence was obtained from a woman aged 18-29 years with Graves' hyperthyroidism that later progressed to Graves' ophthalmopathy. The sample taken for sequencing was blood. The J gene is TRBJ1-2, the V gene TRBV7-9; 7 bases line up with TRBD1. CDR3 sequence (DNA): TGTGCCAGCAGTCGTCCCGGGACAGCCTATGGCTACACCTTC. It codes for CASSRPGTAYGYTF.